One T cell receptor beta chain is described in this entry. This entry is derived from a study of blood T cell repertoires in COVID-19. On the study more broadly: T cells, B-cell-depleted T cells, or PBMCs supplied cDNA or gDNA.

In the original workflow: Using reference gene primer amplification, nucleated cell counts were estimated. The table came from immunoSEQ multiplex PCR; TCRdb's copy has only in-frame clones and leaves some out. V and J calls and clone size are as listed in that table; D and trimming were resolved from the DNA. The repertoire holds around 160,000 clones, with around 87% as singletons. Trimming took 4 bases from V and 2 from J, leaving 10 bases between them. CDR3 size: 14 residues. Germline V gene data show CDR1 as SGHRS and CDR2 as YFSETQ. This receptor was obtained from a man between 18 and 29 years old with acute or convalescent COVID-19. Specimen: peripheral blood. The V call is TRBV5-1, the J call TRBJ2-1, with D perhaps matching TRBD1 (6 bases). The CDR3 here is CASSTGQTYNEQFF. The CDR3 DNA reads as TGCGCCAGCAGCACCGGACAGACCTACAATGAGCAGTTCTTC.